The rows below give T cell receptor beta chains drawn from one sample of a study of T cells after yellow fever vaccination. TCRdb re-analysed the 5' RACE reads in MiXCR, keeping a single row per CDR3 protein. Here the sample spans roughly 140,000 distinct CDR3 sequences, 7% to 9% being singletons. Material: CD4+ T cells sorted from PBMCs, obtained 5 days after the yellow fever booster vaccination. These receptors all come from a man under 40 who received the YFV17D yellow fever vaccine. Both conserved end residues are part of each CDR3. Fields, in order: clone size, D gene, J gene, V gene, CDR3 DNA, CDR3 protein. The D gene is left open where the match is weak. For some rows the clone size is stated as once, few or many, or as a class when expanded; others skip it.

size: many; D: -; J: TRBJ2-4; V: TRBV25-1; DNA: TGTGCCAGCAGTGACTTCGTGGCCAGCGGGTCCAAAAACATTCAGTACTTC; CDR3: CASSDFVASGSKNIQYF
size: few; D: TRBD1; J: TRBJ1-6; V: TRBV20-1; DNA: TGCAGTGCTAGGGGGAAGGACAGGGTGGGAGGTAATTCACCCCTCCACTTT; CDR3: CSARGKDRVGGNSPLHF
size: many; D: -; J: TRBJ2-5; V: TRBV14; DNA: TGTGCCAGCAGCCCTCGGGAGAGACGCTCTGGGGAGACCCAGTACTTC; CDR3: CASSPRERRSGETQYF
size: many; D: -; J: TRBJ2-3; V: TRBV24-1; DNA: TGTGCCACCAGGGAGGGACAGCACACAGATACGCAGTATTTT; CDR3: CATREGQHTDTQYF
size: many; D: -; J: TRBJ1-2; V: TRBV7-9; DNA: TGTGCCAGCAGCCCCCGGGCGAACTATGGCTACACCTTC; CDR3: CASSPRANYGYTF
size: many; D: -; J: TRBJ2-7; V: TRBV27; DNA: TGTGCCAGTTCCCGGGCCGGGGACGGACCCTACGAGCAGTACTTC; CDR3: CASSRAGDGPYEQYF
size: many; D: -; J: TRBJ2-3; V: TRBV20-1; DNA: TGCAGTGCTAGAGCCAGGGGGGATTTCACAGATACGCAGTATTTT; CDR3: CSARARGDFTDTQYF
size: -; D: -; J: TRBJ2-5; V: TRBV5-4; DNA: TGTGCCAGCTCCCTCCGGGACTTTGAAGAGACCCAGTACTTC; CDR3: CASSLRDFEETQYF
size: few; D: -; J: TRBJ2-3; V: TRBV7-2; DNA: TGTGCCAGCAGCCCCGGTGGGTTGCGCACAGATACGCAGTATTTT; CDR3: CASSPGGLRTDTQYF
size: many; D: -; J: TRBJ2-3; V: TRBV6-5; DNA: TGTGCCAGCAGTCACAAAGGGGAGGATACGCAGTATTTT; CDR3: CASSHKGEDTQYF
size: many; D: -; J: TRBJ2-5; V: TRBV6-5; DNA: TGTGCCAGCAGTTCCCAACTCACGGGGCATGAGACCCAGTACTTC; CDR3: CASSSQLTGHETQYF
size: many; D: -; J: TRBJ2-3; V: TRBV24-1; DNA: TGTGCCACCATGCCCAAATACACAGATACGCAGTATTTT; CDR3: CATMPKYTDTQYF
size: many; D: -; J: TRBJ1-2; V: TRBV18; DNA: TGTGCCAGCTGCCCAGACACCAACTATGGCTACACCTTC; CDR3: CASCPDTNYGYTF
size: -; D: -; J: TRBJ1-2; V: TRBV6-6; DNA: TGTGCCAGCAGCGCTAATGGGGCTTATGGCTACACCTTC; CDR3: CASSANGAYGYTF
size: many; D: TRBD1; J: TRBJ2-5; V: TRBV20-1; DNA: TGCAGTGCTAGAGATCTGACAGGGGGTCCGGAGACCCAGTACTTC; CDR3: CSARDLTGGPETQYF
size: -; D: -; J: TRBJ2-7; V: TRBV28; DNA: TGTGCCAGCAGTTTTACCCTAGACAGATTGTCCTACGAGCAGTACTTC; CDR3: CASSFTLDRLSYEQYF
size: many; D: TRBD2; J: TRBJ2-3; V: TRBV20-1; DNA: TGCAGTGCTAGAGGCGTGCTAGCGGGAATCACAGATACGCAGTATTTT; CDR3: CSARGVLAGITDTQYF
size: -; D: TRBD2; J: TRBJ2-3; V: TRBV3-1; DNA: TGTGCCTGCTCCAAGAAGCGGGATAGCACAGATACGCAGTATTTT; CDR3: CACSKKRDSTDTQYF
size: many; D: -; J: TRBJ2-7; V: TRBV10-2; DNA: TGCGCCAGCAGCCCCTGGCTGCACGAGCAGTACTTC; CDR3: CASSPWLHEQYF
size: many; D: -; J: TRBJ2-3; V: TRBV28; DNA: TGTGCCAGCAGTTTAGGTCTAGGCGGTGGAGGGACAGATACGCAGTATTTT; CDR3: CASSLGLGGGGTDTQYF
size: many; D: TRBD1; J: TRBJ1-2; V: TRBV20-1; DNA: TGCAGTGCTTCACCGGGACAGAGTAACTATGGCTACACCTTC; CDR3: CSASPGQSNYGYTF
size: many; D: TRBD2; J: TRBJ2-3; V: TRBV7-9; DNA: TGTGCCAGCAGCGTTTCTAGCGGAGGAGGGAATACGCAGTATTTT; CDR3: CASSVSSGGGNTQYF
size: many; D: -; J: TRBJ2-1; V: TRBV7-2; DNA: TGTGCCAGCAGCTGGAGTAGCTACAATGAGCAGTTCTTC; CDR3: CASSWSSYNEQFF
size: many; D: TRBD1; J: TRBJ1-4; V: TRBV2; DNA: TGTGCCAGCAGAAACCACAGGGGGCGCGATGAAAAACTGTTTTTT; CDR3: CASRNHRGRDEKLFF
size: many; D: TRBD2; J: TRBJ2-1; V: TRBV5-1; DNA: TGCGCCTCCCAGGGACTAGCGGGAGGCGTTGGGAATGAGCAGTTCTTC; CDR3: CASQGLAGGVGNEQFF
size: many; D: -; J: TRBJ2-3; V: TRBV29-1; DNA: TGCAGCGTTGAAGCCCTTGAGTGGGATACGCAGTATTTT; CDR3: CSVEALEWDTQYF
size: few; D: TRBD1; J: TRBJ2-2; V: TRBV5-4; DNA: TGTGCCAGCAGCGGCGACAGGGGCGCGAACGGGGAGCTGTTTTTT; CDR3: CASSGDRGANGELFF
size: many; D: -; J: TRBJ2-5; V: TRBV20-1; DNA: TGCAGTGCTAGCGGTCCGGGGGAGACCCAGTACTTC; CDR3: CSASGPGETQYF
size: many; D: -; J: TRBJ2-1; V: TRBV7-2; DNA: TGTGCCAGCAGCCCGGGGCGCACCAATGAGCAGTTCTTC; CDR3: CASSPGRTNEQFF
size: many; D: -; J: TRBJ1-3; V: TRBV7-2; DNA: TGTGCCAGCGTGTTCAGCTCTGGAAACACCATATATTTT; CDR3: CASVFSSGNTIYF
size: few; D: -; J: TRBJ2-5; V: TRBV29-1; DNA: TGCAGCGTTGGTCCGAAGGAGACCCAGTACTTC; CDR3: CSVGPKETQYF
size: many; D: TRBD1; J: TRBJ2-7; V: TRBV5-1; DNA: TGCGCCAGCAGCTTGGGGGGACAGCGCTACGAGCAGTACTTC; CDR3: CASSLGGQRYEQYF
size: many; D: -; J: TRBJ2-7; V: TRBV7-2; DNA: TGTGCCAGCAGCGACCCGGACAGCTCCTACGAGCAGTACTTC; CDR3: CASSDPDSSYEQYF
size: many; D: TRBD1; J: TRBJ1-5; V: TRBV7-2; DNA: TGTGCCAGCAGCTTATCGGTACAGGGGGCGTCTAGCAATCAGCCCCAGCATTTT; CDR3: CASSLSVQGASSNQPQHF
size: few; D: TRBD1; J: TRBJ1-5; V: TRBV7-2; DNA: TGTGCCAGCAGCCCCCGGGACAGGGCTTCTGTTCAGCCCCAGCATTTT; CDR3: CASSPRDRASVQPQHF
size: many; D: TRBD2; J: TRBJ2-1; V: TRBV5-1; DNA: TGCGCCAGCGGGGTTGGGACTAGCGGGAGTCATGAGCAGTTCTTC; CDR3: CASGVGTSGSHEQFF
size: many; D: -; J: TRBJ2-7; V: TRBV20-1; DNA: TGCAGTGCTAGTCGGTGGGAGATACTCCTTGTCGGGCAGTACTTC; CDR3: CSASRWEILLVGQYF
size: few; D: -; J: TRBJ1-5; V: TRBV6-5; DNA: TGTGCCAGCAGTTACGATCTGGGCAGGCAGCCCCAGCATTTT; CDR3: CASSYDLGRQPQHF
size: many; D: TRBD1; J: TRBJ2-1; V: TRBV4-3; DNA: TGCGCCAGCAGCCTCCAGACAGGGGACTACAATGAGCAGTTCTTC; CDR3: CASSLQTGDYNEQFF
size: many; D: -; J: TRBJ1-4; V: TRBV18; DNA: TGTGCCAGCTCACCACCATCCACCCTGGGGGAAAAACTGTTTTTT; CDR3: CASSPPSTLGEKLFF
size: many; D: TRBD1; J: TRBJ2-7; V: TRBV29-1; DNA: TGCAGCGTGAGCTCGGGACAGTTCTACGAGCAGTACTTC; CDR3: CSVSSGQFYEQYF
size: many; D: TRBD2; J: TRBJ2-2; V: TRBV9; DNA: TGTGCCAGCAGAAGACTAGCGGGACCCGGGGAGCTGTTTTTT; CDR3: CASRRLAGPGELFF
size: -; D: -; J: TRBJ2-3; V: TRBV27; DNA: TGTGCCAGCGCATTATTAAATACGCAGTATTTT; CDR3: CASALLNTQYF
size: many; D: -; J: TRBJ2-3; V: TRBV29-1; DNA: TGCAGCGTTGAAGGTGTGGTGGGGGTCACAGATACGCAGTATTTT; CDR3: CSVEGVVGVTDTQYF
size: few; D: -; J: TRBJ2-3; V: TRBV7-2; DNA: TGTGCCAGCACCTTAGCCCTCGGGGGCGAGGCTAGCACAGATACGCAGTATTTT; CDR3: CASTLALGGEASTDTQYF
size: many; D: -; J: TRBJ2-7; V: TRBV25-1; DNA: TGTGCCAGCAGTGCTGACGGGGCTAGCGTGAGCTCCTACGAGCAGTACTTC; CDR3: CASSADGASVSSYEQYF
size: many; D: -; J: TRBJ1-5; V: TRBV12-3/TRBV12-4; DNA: TGTGCCAGCAGTTTAGGTCTACTGGGTTCGGGCAATCAGCCCCAGCATTTT; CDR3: CASSLGLLGSGNQPQHF
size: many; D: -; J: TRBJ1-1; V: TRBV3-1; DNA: TGTGCCAGCAGCCAAGGGCCCGGACGGGCAAGAGAAGCTTTCTTT; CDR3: CASSQGPGRAREAFF
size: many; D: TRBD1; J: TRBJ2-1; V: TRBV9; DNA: TGTGCCAGCAGCGCGTTGGGACAGACCTACAATGAGCAGTTCTTC; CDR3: CASSALGQTYNEQFF
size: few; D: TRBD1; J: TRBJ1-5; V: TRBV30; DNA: TGTGCCTGGAGTGTACGGAGGGGGCTTCAGCCCCAGCATTTT; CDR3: CAWSVRRGLQPQHF
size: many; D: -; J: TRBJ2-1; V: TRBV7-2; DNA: TGTGCCAGTCTACAGAGCTCCTACAATGAGCAGTTCTTC; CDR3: CASLQSSYNEQFF
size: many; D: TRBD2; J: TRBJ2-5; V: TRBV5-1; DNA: TGCGCCAGCAGCTTGGCCTTGTTGGCTAGCGGGAGTAAGACCCAGTACTTC; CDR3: CASSLALLASGSKTQYF
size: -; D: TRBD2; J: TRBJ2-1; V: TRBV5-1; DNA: TGCGCCAGCAGCTCGGGACTAGCTGGAGACAGTGAGCAGTTCTTC; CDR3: CASSSGLAGDSEQFF